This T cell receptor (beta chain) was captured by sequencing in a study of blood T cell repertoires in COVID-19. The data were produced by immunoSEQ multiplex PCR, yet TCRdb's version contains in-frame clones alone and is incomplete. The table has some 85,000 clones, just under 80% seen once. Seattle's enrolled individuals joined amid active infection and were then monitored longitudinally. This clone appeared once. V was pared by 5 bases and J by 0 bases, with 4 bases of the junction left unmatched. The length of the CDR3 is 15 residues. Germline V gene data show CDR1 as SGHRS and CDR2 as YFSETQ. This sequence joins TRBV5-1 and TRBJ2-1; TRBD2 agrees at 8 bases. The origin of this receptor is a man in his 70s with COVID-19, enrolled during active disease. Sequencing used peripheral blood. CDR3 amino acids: CASRRLASSYNEQFF. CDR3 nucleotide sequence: TGCGCCAGCAGAAGACTAGCGAGCTCCTACAATGAGCAGTTCTTC. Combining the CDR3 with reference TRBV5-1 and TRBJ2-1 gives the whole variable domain KAGVTQTPRYLIKTRGQQVTLSCSPISGHRSVSWYQQTPGQGLQFLFEYFSETQRNKGNFPGRFSGRQFSNSRSEMNVSTLELGDSALYLCASRRLASSYNEQFFGPGTRLTVL.